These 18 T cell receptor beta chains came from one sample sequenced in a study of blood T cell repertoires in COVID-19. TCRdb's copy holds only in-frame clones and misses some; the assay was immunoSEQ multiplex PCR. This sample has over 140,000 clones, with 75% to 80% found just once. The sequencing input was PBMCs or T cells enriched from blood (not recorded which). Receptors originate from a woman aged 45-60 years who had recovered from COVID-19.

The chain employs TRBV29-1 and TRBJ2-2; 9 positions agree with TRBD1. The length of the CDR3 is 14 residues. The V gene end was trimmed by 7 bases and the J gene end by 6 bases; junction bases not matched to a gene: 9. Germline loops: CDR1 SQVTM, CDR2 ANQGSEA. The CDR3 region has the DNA TGCAGCGCCTCGGGACAGGGAAGAGCCGGGGAGCTGTTTTTT. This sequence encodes CSASGQGRAGELFF.

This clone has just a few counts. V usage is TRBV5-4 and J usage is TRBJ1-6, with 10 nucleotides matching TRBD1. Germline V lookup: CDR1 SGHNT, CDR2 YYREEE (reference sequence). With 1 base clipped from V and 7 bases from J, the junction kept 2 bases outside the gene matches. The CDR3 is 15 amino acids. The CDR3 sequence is CASSLSGQGNSPLHF. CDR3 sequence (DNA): TGTGCCAGCAGCTTGTCGGGACAGGGGAATTCACCCCTCCACTTT.

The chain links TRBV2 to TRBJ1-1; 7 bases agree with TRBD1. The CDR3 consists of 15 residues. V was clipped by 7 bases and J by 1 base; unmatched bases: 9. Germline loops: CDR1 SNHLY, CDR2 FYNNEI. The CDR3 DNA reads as TGTGCCAGCACCCCGATAGACAGGGAGAACACTGAAGCTTTCTTT. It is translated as CASTPIDRENTEAFF.

The CDR3, as DNA: TGTGCCTCCCAGGGGGGACATGAAAAACTGTTTTTT. Amino acids: CASQGGHEKLFF. The rearrangement uses TRBV30 and TRBJ1-4, with TRBD1 matching 7 bases. The germline V gene encodes CDR1 GTSNPN and CDR2 SVGIG (reference sequence). Trimming removed 7 bases from V and 6 bases from J; junction bases left unmatched: 5. The length of the CDR3 is 12 residues.

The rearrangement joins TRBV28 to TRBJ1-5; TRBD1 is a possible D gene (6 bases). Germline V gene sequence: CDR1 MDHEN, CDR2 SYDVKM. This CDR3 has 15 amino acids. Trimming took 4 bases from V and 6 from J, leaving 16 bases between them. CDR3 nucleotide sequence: TGTGCCAGCAGTTCTTTGTCACAGGGTAGTCAGCCCCAGCATTTT. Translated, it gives CASSSLSQGSQPQHF.

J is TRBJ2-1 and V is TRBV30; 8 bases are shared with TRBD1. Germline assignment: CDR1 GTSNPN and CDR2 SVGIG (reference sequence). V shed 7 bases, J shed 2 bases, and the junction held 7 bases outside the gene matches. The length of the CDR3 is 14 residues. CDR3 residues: CAYHRDRPYNEQFF. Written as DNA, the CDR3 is TGTGCCTACCACCGGGACAGGCCCTACAATGAGCAGTTCTTC. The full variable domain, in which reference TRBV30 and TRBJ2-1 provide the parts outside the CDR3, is SQTIHQWPATLVQPVGSPLSLECTVEGTSNPNLYWYRQAAGRGLQLLFYSVGIGQISSEVPQNLSASRPQDRQFILSSKKLLLSDSGFYLCAYHRDRPYNEQFFGPGTRLTVL.

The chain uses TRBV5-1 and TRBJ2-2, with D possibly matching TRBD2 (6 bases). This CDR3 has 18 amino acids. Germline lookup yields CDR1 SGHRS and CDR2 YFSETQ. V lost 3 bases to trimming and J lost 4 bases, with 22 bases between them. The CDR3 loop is CASSWEAFGAGGTGELFF. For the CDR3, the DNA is TGCGCCAGCAGCTGGGAGGCCTTCGGGGCTGGGGGCACCGGGGAGCTGTTTTTT.

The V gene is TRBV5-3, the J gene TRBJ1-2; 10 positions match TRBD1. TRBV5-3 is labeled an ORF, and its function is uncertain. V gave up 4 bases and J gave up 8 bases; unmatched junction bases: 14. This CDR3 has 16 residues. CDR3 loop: CARSTMPGTGEGGYTF. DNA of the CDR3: TGTGCCAGAAGCACTATGCCCGGGACAGGGGAGGGAGGCTACACCTTC.

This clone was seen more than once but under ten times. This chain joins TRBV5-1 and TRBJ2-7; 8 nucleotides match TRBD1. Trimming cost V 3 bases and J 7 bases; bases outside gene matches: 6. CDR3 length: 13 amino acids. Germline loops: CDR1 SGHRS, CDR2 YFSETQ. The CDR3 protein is CASSSGQGREQYF. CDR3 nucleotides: TGCGCCAGCAGCTCCGGACAGGGCCGGGAGCAGTACTTC.

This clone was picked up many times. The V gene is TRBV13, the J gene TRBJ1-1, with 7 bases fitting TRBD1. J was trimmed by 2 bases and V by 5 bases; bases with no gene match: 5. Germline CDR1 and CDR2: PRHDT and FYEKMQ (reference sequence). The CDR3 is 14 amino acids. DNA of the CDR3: TGTGCCAGCAGCGGGGGACAGACCAACACTGAAGCTTTCTTT. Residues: CASSGGQTNTEAFF.

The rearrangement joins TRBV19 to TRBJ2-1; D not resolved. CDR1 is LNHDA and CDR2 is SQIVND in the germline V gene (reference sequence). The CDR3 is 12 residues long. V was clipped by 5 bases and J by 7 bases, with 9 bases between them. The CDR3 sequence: CASSLNYNEQFF. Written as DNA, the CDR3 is TGTGCCAGTAGTTTGAACTATAATGAGCAGTTCTTC.

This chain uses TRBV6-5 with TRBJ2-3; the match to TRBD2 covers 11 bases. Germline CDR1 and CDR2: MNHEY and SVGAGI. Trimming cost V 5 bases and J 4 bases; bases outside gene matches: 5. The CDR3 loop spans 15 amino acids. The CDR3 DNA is TGTGCCAGCAGTCGTAGCGGGGGGGCATCAGATACGCAGTATTTT. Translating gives CASSRSGGASDTQYF.

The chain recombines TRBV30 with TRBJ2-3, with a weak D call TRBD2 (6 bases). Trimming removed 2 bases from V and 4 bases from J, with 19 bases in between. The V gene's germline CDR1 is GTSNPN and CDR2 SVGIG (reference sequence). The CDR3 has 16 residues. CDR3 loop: CAWSPTGTPFADTQYF. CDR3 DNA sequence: TGTGCCTGGAGTCCTACCGGGACTCCGTTCGCAGATACGCAGTATTTT.

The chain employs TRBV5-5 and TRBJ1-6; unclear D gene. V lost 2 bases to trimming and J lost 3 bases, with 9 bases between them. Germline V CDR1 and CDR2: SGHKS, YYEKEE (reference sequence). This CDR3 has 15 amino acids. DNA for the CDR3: TGTGCCAGCAGCTTTCAGACGGGCTATAATTCACCCCTCCACTTT. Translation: CASSFQTGYNSPLHF.

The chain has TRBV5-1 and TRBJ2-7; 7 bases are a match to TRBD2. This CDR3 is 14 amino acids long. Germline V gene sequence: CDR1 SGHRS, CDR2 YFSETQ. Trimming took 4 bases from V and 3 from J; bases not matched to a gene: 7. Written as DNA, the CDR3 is TGCGCCAGCAGCCATCCCGGGAGGAACTACGAGCAGTACTTC. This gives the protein CASSHPGRNYEQYF.

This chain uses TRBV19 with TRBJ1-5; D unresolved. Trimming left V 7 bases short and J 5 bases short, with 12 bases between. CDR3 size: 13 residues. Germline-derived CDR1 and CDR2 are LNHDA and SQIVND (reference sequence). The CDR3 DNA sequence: TGTGCCAGTAACTGGCAGGCCGATCAGCCCCAGCATTTT. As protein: CASNWQADQPQHF.

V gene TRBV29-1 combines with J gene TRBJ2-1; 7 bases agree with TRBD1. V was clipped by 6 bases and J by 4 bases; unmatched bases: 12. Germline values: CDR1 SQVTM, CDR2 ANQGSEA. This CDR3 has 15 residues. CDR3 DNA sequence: TGCAGCGTGAACCCCTTTGGACAGGTTTACAATGAGCAGTTCTTC. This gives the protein CSVNPFGQVYNEQFF.

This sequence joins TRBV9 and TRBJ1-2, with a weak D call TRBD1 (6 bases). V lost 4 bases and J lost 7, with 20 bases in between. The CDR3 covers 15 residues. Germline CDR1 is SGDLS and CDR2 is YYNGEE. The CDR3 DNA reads TGTGCCAGCAGCCTACTTGATGGCAGGGGATCTGGCTACACCTTC. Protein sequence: CASSLLDGRGSGYTF. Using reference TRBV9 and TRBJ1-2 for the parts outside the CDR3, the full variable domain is DSGVTQTPKHLITATGQRVTLRCSPRSGDLSVYWYQQSLDQGLQFLIQYYNGEERAKGNILERFSAQQFPDLHSELNLSSLELGDSALYFCASSLLDGRGSGYTFGSGTRLTVV.